This T cell receptor (beta chain) was retrieved from a study of T-cell reconstitution after alpha-beta-depleted transplantation in children. Worth noting for this clonotype: What it recognizes is unknown.

Study-level results: Diversity of TCRbeta at day 60 was high in some patients, arising from surviving recipient T cells and thymic progenitors. Newly produced T cells mostly accounted for T-cell counts and diversity one year post-transplant.

The CDR3 sequence is 12 residues long. The germline V and J ends were trimmed by 1 base and 4 bases, with 3 bases remaining between them. CDR1 MNHEY and CDR2 SVGEGT come from the germline V gene. As it was prepared, the TCRbeta library received unique molecular identifiers. TCRdb processed the PCR reads anew with MiXCR; each CDR3 protein has one entry. This table has roughly 490,000 distinct CDR3 sequences, about 10% appearing once. This receptor was taken from a female patient aged 2-9 years who had a stem cell transplant for aplastic anemia, so the T cells may come from the graft donor. This chain joins TRBV6-2 or TRBV6-3 and TRBJ2-3; unclear D gene. This specimen consisted of PBMCs, mostly from graft donor cells, obtained 180 days after TCRalphabeta/CD19-depleted stem cell transplant. The DNA for the CDR3 is TGTGCCAGCAGTTACTATCCAGATACGCAGTATTTT. It codes for CASSYYPDTQYF.